The clone carrying this T cell receptor beta chain turned up a few times. Its antigen is unidentified. The data are from a study of regulatory T cells in long-lasting Graves disease. Study-level findings and limits: Newly diagnosed patients had higher TCR diversity than persistent Graves' patients did. Persistent disease showed a preference for TRBV28, TRBJ1-2 and TRBJ2-5.

V dropped 7 bases and J dropped 5 bases, with 15 bases sitting between them. CDR1 is MNHNS, CDR2 SASEGT, per germline. CDR3 length equals 13 residues. Time point in this sample: persistent/refractory GD, antithyroid drugs over 5 years with positive TRAb. PBMC RNA was the source of the TCR library. Staff drew about 10 milliliters of peripheral blood into EDTA tubes. Combining iRepertoire HTBI primers with Arm-PCR of CDR3 regions, the authors built TCR beta libraries. TCRdb ran MiXCR on the multiplex PCR reads and lists one entry per CDR3 protein. The sample has 400,000 to 450,000 distinct CDR3 sequences, about 25% seen once.

V and J are TRBV6-1 and TRBJ2-7, with D possibly being TRBD1 (6 bases). This TCR was sampled from a female donor with Graves disease. The specimen comprised peripheral blood mononuclear cells (PBMCs), sampled when the disease was refractory, from a patient treated with antithyroid drugs. CDR3 sequence reads: CASKTGQYHEQYF. CDR3 DNA: TGTGCCAGCAAGACCGGACAGTACCACGAGCAGTACTTC.